A single TCR beta chain is shown here with its context. This entry is derived from a study of blood T cell repertoires in COVID-19. This table comes from immunoSEQ multiplex PCR, and its TCRdb copy is limited to in-frame clones, with some not included. The sample lists over 140,000 clones, roughly 84% occurring once. Germline V gene lookup returns CDR1 MNHEY and CDR2 SVGEGT. The CDR3 totals 12 residues. V gave up 3 bases and J gave up 5 bases, with 7 bases separating them. The sequencing input was peripheral blood. The receptor comes from a woman aged 60-75 years with acute or convalescent COVID-19. The rearrangement joins TRBV6-2 or TRBV6-3 to TRBJ1-1; D not certain. Here the CDR3 DNA reads TGTGCCAGCAGTTATTCAATGACTGAAGCTTTCTTT. Translating it yields CASSYSMTEAFF.